This TCR beta chain was profiled in a study of control samples from healthy donors and cancer patients. CDR1 is LGHNA and CDR2 is YNFKEQ in the germline V gene. Trimming took 3 bases from V and 3 from J; bases not matched to a gene: 5. The CDR3 has 15 residues. Clones were sequenced by immunoSEQ multiplex PCR, and TCRdb holds only the in-frame ones, with some missing. The repertoire holds about 130,000 clones, 75% to 95% seen once, with less than 2.5% in the top ten. The chain combines TRBV4-2 with TRBJ2-7; TRBD1 agrees at 10 bases. Specimen: blood. The TCR sequence derives from a man between 18 and 35 years old in good health. Here the CDR3 reads CASSQAGTGVYEQYF. CDR3 nucleotides: TGTGCCAGCAGCCAGGCCGGGACAGGGGTCTACGAGCAGTACTTC.